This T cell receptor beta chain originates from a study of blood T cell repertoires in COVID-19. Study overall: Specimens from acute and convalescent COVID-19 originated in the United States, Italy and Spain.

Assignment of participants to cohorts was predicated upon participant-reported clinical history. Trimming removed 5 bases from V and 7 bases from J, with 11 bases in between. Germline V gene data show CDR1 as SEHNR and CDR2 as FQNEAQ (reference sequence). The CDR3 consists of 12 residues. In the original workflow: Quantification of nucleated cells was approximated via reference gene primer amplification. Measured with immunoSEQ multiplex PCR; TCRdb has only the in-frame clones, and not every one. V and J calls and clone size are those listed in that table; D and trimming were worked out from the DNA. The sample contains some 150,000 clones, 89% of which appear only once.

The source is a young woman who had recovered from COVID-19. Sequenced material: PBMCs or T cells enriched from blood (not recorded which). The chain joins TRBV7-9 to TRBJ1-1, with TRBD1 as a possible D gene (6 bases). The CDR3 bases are TGTGCCAGCAGCGCGAACAGGGTTGAAGCTTTCTTT. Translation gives CASSANRVEAFF.